This TCR beta chain was captured by sequencing in a study of T cells in Graves' hyperthyroidism and ophthalmopathy. About the study: Peripheral blood specimens were obtained at initial diagnosis, prior to any treatment.

General study findings and limits: Ophthalmopathy was told apart from stable hyperthyroidism by a 13 V-J model.

For this clonotype: Its matching antigen is unknown.

V was pared by 2 bases and J by 2 bases, with 4 bases between. Germline V CDR1 and CDR2: WNHNN, SYGVQD (reference sequence). CDR3 length equals 12 residues. Researchers took RNA transcripts and amplified the TCR beta CDR3 regions from them. During a first-round RT-PCR of the TCR CDR3, the HTBI primer set was used. TCRdb re-derived calls from the multiplex PCR reads in MiXCR, one entry per CDR3 protein. The table includes about 380,000 distinct CDR3 sequences, around 14% detected once. PBMCs were sourced from roughly 9.3 ml fresh peripheral blood. Specimen: blood. This TCR derives from a woman aged 55-69 years with Graves' hyperthyroidism. The gene calls are TRBV10-1 and TRBJ2-7; D remains ambiguous. CDR3 sequence (DNA): TGCGCCAGCAGTGAGGCAGCCTACGAGCAGTACTTC. Translation gives CASSEAAYEQYF.